This T cell receptor beta chain comes out of a study of human T cells and chemical hapten exposure. Study in general: Patch testing was performed with 0.01% DPC on the upper back, with reading at 6 days.

Time point: pre-sensitization, week 0. Treatment denoted: therapeutic diphenylcyclopropenone sensitization with weekly scalp DPC. Study-level results: Expanded TCRs made up significantly more big CDR3 similarity clusters than controls did. The donor cohort had alopecia, so its immune response may not match that of healthy people.

TCRdb re-called the RACE reads through MiXCR, storing one row per CDR3 protein. The sample carries more than 300,000 distinct CDR3 sequences, around 5.5% recorded once. The CDR3 covers 13 residues. CDR1 and CDR2 (germline): LNHDA, SQIVND (reference sequence). Trimming left V 7 bases short and J 2 bases short, with 12 bases between. As for this clonotype: The antigen is unknown.

The starting material was whole blood, obtained in connection with sensitization to the hapten diphenylcyclopropenone (DPC). The sequence derives from a young woman with alopecia areata. Some clones in this sample may be carry-over from other donors' samples. This rearrangement joins TRBV19 to TRBJ2-7; D is ambiguous. CDR3: CASTRDGTYEQYF. The CDR3 DNA reads as TGTGCCAGTACCAGAGACGGAACCTACGAGCAGTACTTC.